Following are 9 T cell receptor beta chains from one sample sequenced in a study of blood T cell repertoires in COVID-19. Clones were sequenced by immunoSEQ multiplex PCR, and TCRdb holds only the in-frame ones, with some missing. The table has under 250,000 clones, around 83% seen once. Sequencing was done on a sample of peripheral blood. Source of these receptors: a man in his forties with active or convalescent COVID-19.

This clone appeared a single time. The chain employs TRBV7-3 and TRBJ2-1; tentative D call: TRBD1 (5 bases). Germline CDR1 is SGHTA and CDR2 is FQGTGA. CDR3 size: 18 residues. The V end lost 2 bases, the J end lost 3 bases, and 20 bases lay between the germline ends. The CDR3 DNA is TGTGCCAGCAGCTTACACCAATCGACAGCAACCCTCTACAATGAGCAGTTCTTC. Translated: CASSLHQSTATLYNEQFF.

The rearrangement joins TRBV30 to TRBJ1-2, with a weak D call TRBD1 (5 bases). The V end lost 4 bases, the J end lost 2 bases, and 11 bases lay between the germline ends. CDR1 and CDR2 from the germline V gene are GTSNPN and SVGIG (reference sequence). The CDR3 totals 13 residues. As DNA, the CDR3 is TGTGCCTGGATGAGCAGGACAAACTATGGCTACACCTTC. It yields the protein CAWMSRTNYGYTF.

At least ten counts were recorded for this clone. The chain couples TRBV4-1 to TRBJ2-3; TRBD2 aligns across 8 bases. Germline loops: CDR1 MGHRA, CDR2 YSYEKL. With V trimmed by 4 bases and J by 7 bases, 13 bases remained unmatched. The CDR3 covers 16 residues. The CDR3, as DNA: TGCGCCAGCAGCCCCTTGACTAGCGACGAGGTCTATACGCAGTATTTT. This codes for CASSPLTSDEVYTQYF.

The chain joins TRBV4-2 to TRBJ1-2; TRBD1 might be the D (6 bases). Germline lookup yields CDR1 LGHNA and CDR2 YNFKEQ. Trimming removed 2 bases from V and 7 bases from J, with 20 bases in between. There are 16 residues in the CDR3. The CDR3 loop reads CASSQPLTGPTSGYTF. The CDR3 region has the DNA TGTGCCAGCAGCCAACCTTTGACAGGACCTACCTCTGGCTACACCTTC.

The V gene is TRBV4-1, the J gene TRBJ2-3, with 11 bases fitting TRBD2. From germline, CDR1 is MGHRA and CDR2 YSYEKL. V shed 1 base, J shed 6 bases, and the junction held 9 bases outside the gene matches. The CDR3 has 17 amino acids. The CDR3, as DNA: TGCGCCAGCAGCCAAGGCATTTTAGCGGGAGGGAGGGATACGCAGTATTTT. Its translation is CASSQGILAGGRDTQYF.

This sequence joins TRBV10-1 and TRBJ1-2, with D possibly being TRBD1 (6 bases). Trimming cost V 0 bases and J 5 bases, with 7 bases left between them. Germline CDR1 is WNHNN and CDR2 is SYGVQD (reference sequence). The CDR3 runs 13 residues. Here the CDR3 reads CASSESQGYGYTF. The CDR3 bases are TGCGCCAGCAGTGAGTCCCAGGGGTATGGCTACACCTTC.

The chain is built from TRBV19 and TRBJ1-3, with 8 bases aligning to TRBD1. Germline loops: CDR1 LNHDA, CDR2 SQIVND (reference sequence). V lost 5 bases and J lost 2; bases outside the gene matches: 5. This CDR3 is built from 15 residues. The CDR3 loop reads CASSSQTGAGNTIYF. As DNA, the CDR3 is TGTGCCAGTAGTTCACAGACAGGGGCTGGAAACACCATATATTTT.

At least ten counts were recorded for this clone. The chain is built from TRBV5-6 and TRBJ2-1, with TRBD2 matching 16 bases. The CDR3 sequence is 18 residues long. The V gene's germline CDR1 is SGHDT and CDR2 YYEEEE. V trimming: 4 bases; J trimming: 3 bases; junction bases outside the gene matches: 7. CDR3 sequence: CASSPGLAGGGNYNEQFF. Here the CDR3 DNA reads TGTGCCAGCAGCCCGGGACTAGCGGGAGGGGGGAACTACAATGAGCAGTTCTTC.

This sequence joins TRBV11-3 and TRBJ1-1, with D unresolved. With 3 bases removed from V and 1 base from J, the gap between germline ends came to 9 bases. There are 14 residues in the CDR3. CDR1 is SGHNT, CDR2 YENEEA, per germline. CDR3 residues: CASSFSYPNTEAFF. CDR3 in DNA: TGTGCCAGCAGCTTCTCCTACCCGAACACTGAAGCTTTCTTT.